The next 23 T cell receptor beta chains were all read from a single sample in a study of a mutant IDH1 vaccine in newly diagnosed glioma (dated by TCRdb to about 2021). Their antigens are not known. Receptors were amplified or captured by the immunoSEQ multiplex PCR assay. TCRdb retrieved this table from immuneACCESS and kept in-frame rearrangements only. Not all clones are present; in checked studies, unresolved V genes account for under half, and no reason is known for the remainder. Counted in this sample were around 53,000 clones; about 91% of them appeared once. 2% to 2.5% of the sample is taken by the ten largest. The sample's time point label, decoded: week 11, during vaccination. Each vaccine dose was 300 ug of a 20-mer mutant IDH1 peptide in Montanide, given subcutaneously with topical imiquimod. The material was PBMCs, obtained from a glioma patient whose treatment included an IDH1 peptide vaccine. These receptors originate from a man in his fifties with glioma.

This chain links TRBV6-4 with TRBJ1-5; TRBD1 is a possible D gene (5 bases). Trimming stripped 2 bases from V and 2 bases from J, with 10 bases between. This CDR3 has 15 amino acids. Germline values: CDR1 MRHNA, CDR2 SNTAGT. CDR3 amino acids: CASSDNWGGNQPQHF. As DNA, the CDR3 is TGTGCCAGCAGTGACAATTGGGGGGGCAATCAGCCCCAGCATTTT.

The V gene is TRBV7-8, the J gene TRBJ2-7; 8 bases map to TRBD1. CDR3 length: 15 amino acids. Germline V gene sequence: CDR1 SGHVS, CDR2 FQNEAQ. Unmatched junction bases numbered 5, after V lost 2 bases and J lost 2 bases. The CDR3 nucleotides are TGTGCCAGCAGCTTATCCCAGGACAGGGCCTACGAGCAGTACTTC. Its translation: CASSLSQDRAYEQYF.

CDR3 DNA: TGCGCCAGCAGCACCAGAACTAGCGGCCAAGAGACCCAGTACTTC. This encodes CASSTRTSGQETQYF. This chain connects TRBV5-1 to TRBJ2-5; 8 bases agree with TRBD2. CDR1 and CDR2 (germline): SGHRS, YFSETQ. The trim removed 4 bases at V and 1 base at J, leaving 6 bases unmatched. This CDR3 is built from 15 residues.

The chain links TRBV14 to TRBJ1-1; a possible D gene is TRBD1 (6 bases). CDR1 is SGHDN and CDR2 is FVKESK in the germline V gene. The CDR3 loop spans 14 amino acids. The V and J ends lost 4 bases and 3 bases respectively, with 12 bases between them. The CDR3 DNA reads as TGTGCCAGCAGCCCCCGCAGGGGTGACACTGAAGCTTTCTTT. This encodes CASSPRRGDTEAFF. The full variable domain, with the rest looked up from reference TRBV14 and TRBJ1-1, is EAGVTQFPSHSVIEKGQTVTLRCDPISGHDNLYWYRRVMGKEIKFLLHFVKESKQDESGMPNNRFLAERTGGTYSTLKVQPAELEDSGVYFCASSPRRGDTEAFFGQGTRLTVV.

The J gene is TRBJ2-1, the V gene TRBV18, with D maybe TRBD2 (6 bases). Germline CDR1 KGHSH, CDR2 LQKENI. The V gene lost 5 bases and the J gene lost 2 bases, with 16 bases spanning the gap. CDR3 size: 16 residues. The CDR3 spells CASSERSGGAYNEQFF. The CDR3 DNA follows: TGTGCCAGCTCAGAACGTTCCGGGGGAGCCTACAATGAGCAGTTCTTC. Using reference TRBV18 and TRBJ2-1 for the parts outside the CDR3, the full variable domain is NAGVMQNPRHLVRRRGQEARLRCSPMKGHSHVYWYRQLPEEGLKFMVYLQKENIIDESGMPKERFSAEFPKEGPSILRIQQVVRGDSAAYFCASSERSGGAYNEQFFGPGTRLTVL.

The genes are TRBV19 and TRBJ1-1; D remains unclear. This CDR3 has 13 residues. V was shortened by 3 bases and J by 6 bases, with 11 bases between the two germline ends. The germline V gene has CDR1 LNHDA and CDR2 SQIVND (reference sequence). The CDR3 sequence: CASSIGRVAEAFF. The CDR3 DNA reads as TGTGCCAGTAGTATTGGACGGGTAGCTGAAGCTTTCTTT.

J is TRBJ2-4 and V is TRBV7-9; 9 nucleotides match TRBD2. The germline V gene has CDR1 SEHNR and CDR2 FQNEAQ (reference sequence). This CDR3 has 15 amino acids. With V trimmed by 6 bases and J by 0 bases, 3 bases remained unmatched. The CDR3 is CASREAGGAKNIQYF. In DNA form, the CDR3 reads TGTGCCAGCAGGGAAGCGGGAGGAGCCAAAAACATTCAGTACTTC.

The chain links TRBV18 to TRBJ1-6; a weak D match, TRBD1 (5 bases). The CDR3 runs 14 residues. V was trimmed by 6 bases and J by 6 bases, leaving 12 bases between them. Germline V gene sequence: CDR1 KGHSH, CDR2 LQKENI. As DNA, the CDR3 is TGTGCCAGCTCCGAGACAGAGATTAATTCACCCCTCCACTTT. Translated, it gives CASSETEINSPLHF.

V and J are TRBV7-9 and TRBJ2-7, with 7 bases lining up with TRBD2. This CDR3 contains 14 residues. The V segment lost 2 bases and the J segment 7 bases; nucleotides outside the gene matches: 8. Germline values: CDR1 SEHNR, CDR2 FQNEAQ (reference sequence). The CDR3 loop is CASSLPGGSGEQYF. CDR3 nucleotides: TGTGCCAGCAGCTTACCGGGCGGGAGTGGAGAGCAGTACTTC.

This clone was seen only once. The chain couples TRBV11-3 to TRBJ2-1, with 8 bases identical to TRBD2. The CDR3 length is 17 residues. The germline gives CDR1 SGHNT, CDR2 YENEEA. The ends lost 1 base at V and 8 bases at J; junction bases unmatched: 13. In DNA form, the CDR3 reads TGTGCCAGCAGCTTAGGTGATATGAGCGGGAGTATCGATGAGCAGTTCTTC. It yields the protein CASSLGDMSGSIDEQFF.

The chain combines TRBV2 with TRBJ2-7; maybe TRBD1 (6 bases). V lost 5 bases to trimming and J lost 3 bases, with 17 bases between them. The CDR3 has 15 amino acids. Germline CDR1 is SNHLY and CDR2 is FYNNEI. The CDR3: CASSLEVGRGYEQYF. Here the CDR3 DNA reads TGTGCCAGCAGTTTAGAAGTAGGCAGGGGCTACGAGCAGTACTTC.

This chain links TRBV13 with TRBJ2-5, with 7 bases matching TRBD2. Germline V gives CDR1 PRHDT, CDR2 FYEKMQ (reference sequence). The CDR3 consists of 15 residues. The ends lost 6 bases at V and 4 bases at J; junction bases unmatched: 11. This CDR3 is CASSGERGSGETQYF. CDR3 sequence (DNA): TGTGCCAGCAGTGGTGAGCGCGGGAGCGGAGAGACCCAGTACTTC.

This chain connects TRBV5-4 to TRBJ2-2; possibly TRBD1 for D (5 bases). This CDR3 is built from 13 residues. CDR1 and CDR2 (germline): SGHNT, YYREEE (reference sequence). V lost 2 bases to trimming and J lost 6 bases, with 8 bases between them. The CDR3 nucleotides are TGTGCCAGCAGCTTAGGGGTTCCCGGGGAGCTGTTTTTT. It codes for CASSLGVPGELFF.

This clone was counted once. The chain couples TRBV27 to TRBJ2-7; 8 bases match TRBD2. The germline CDR1 and CDR2 sequences are MNHEY and SMNVEV (reference sequence). This CDR3 is built from 15 residues. The trim removed 2 bases at V and 7 bases at J, leaving 10 bases unmatched. The CDR3 region has the DNA TGTGCCAGCAGTTTAGGCGGGAGGCTCGGGGGTGAGCAGTACTTC. Translating gives CASSLGGRLGGEQYF.

J is TRBJ2-7 and V is TRBV5-6; 9 nucleotides agree with TRBD1. Germline loops: CDR1 SGHDT, CDR2 YYEEEE. The CDR3 is 15 amino acids. J gave up 2 bases and V 5 bases, and 8 bases lay outside the gene matches. CDR3 coding DNA: TGTGCCAGCAGGGGAACAGGGGGCGAACCCTACGAGCAGTACTTC. Protein product: CASRGTGGEPYEQYF.

This chain links TRBV7-8 with TRBJ2-5; TRBD1 might be the D (5 bases). Germline values: CDR1 SGHVS, CDR2 FQNEAQ. This CDR3 is built from 15 residues. Deletions cut 6 bases from V and 5 bases from J, with 19 bases between. The CDR3 DNA reads as TGTGCCAGCAGGGAAAGTGCCCTCAGGGATGAGACCCAGTACTTC. Its protein product is CASRESALRDETQYF.

CDR3 sequence (DNA): TGTGCCAGCAGCTTGGCTGCCGTCCCCTACGAGCAGTACTTC. This gives the protein CASSLAAVPYEQYF. The genes are TRBV7-9 and TRBJ2-7; D gene ambiguous. The CDR3 consists of 14 residues. The germline V gene encodes CDR1 SEHNR and CDR2 FQNEAQ (reference sequence). With 3 bases removed from V and 2 bases from J, the gap between germline ends came to 11 bases.

V and J are TRBV28 and TRBJ1-5; tentatively, D is TRBD1 (6 bases). Trimming shortened V by 5 bases and J by 9 bases, and 17 bases separated the two germline ends. Germline CDR1 and CDR2: MDHEN and SYDVKM. The CDR3 totals 14 residues. The DNA of the CDR3 is TGTGCCAGCAGTAGCAGGGGATGGAAAGGGCCCCAGCATTTT. Protein sequence: CASSSRGWKGPQHF.

This clone was observed once. The rearrangement links TRBV27 to TRBJ2-6, with TRBD2 matching 7 bases. The CDR3 totals 13 residues. CDR1 MNHEY and CDR2 SMNVEV come from the germline V gene (reference sequence). V lost 5 bases, J lost 8 bases, and 3 bases stayed unmatched. CDR3 in DNA: TGTGCCAGCAGTGGGAGGGTCTCCAACGTCCTGACTTTC. Protein: CASSGRVSNVLTF.

The V and J genes are TRBV28 and TRBJ2-2; D is perhaps TRBD2 (6 bases). This CDR3 is built from 15 residues. The V gene lost 1 base and the J gene lost 6 bases, with 12 bases spanning the gap. Germline lookup yields CDR1 MDHEN and CDR2 SYDVKM. CDR3 region: CASSLSIGGAGELFF. Here the CDR3 DNA reads TGTGCCAGCAGTTTATCCATCGGCGGGGCCGGGGAGCTGTTTTTT.

This clone was found once. This rearrangement joins TRBV6-1 to TRBJ2-3; D is ambiguous. Trimming stripped 0 bases from V and 3 bases from J, with 10 bases between. Germline loops: CDR1 MNHNS, CDR2 SASEGT. The CDR3 consists of 15 residues. This chain's CDR3 is CASSEAWRITDTQYF. The CDR3 DNA reads TGTGCCAGCAGTGAAGCGTGGAGAATAACAGATACGCAGTATTTT.

The chain recombines TRBV5-4 with TRBJ2-1; a possible D gene is TRBD2 (6 bases). Germline CDR1 and CDR2: SGHNT and YYREEE (reference sequence). The germline V and J ends were trimmed by 0 bases and 9 bases, with 13 bases remaining between them. The CDR3 is 14 residues long. The CDR3, as DNA: TGTGCCAGCAGCTTGGAGGCGGGGTCCGCTGAGCAGTTCTTC. Amino acid sequence: CASSLEAGSAEQFF.

The chain carries TRBV16 and TRBJ1-1; TRBD1 agrees at 7 bases. Germline lookup yields CDR1 KGHSY and CDR2 FQNENV. The junction had 3 bases not matched to a gene; V was cut back by 0 bases and J by 2 bases. This CDR3 comprises 15 residues. The CDR3 nucleotides are TGTGCCAGCAGCCAATCATACAGGGGAAACACTGAAGCTTTCTTT. It encodes CASSQSYRGNTEAFF. Together with reference TRBV16 and TRBJ1-1, the CDR3 gives the full variable domain: GEEVAQTPKHLVRGEGQKAKLYCAPIKGHSYVFWYQQVLKNEFKFLISFQNENVFDETGMPKERFSAKCLPNSPCSLEIQATKLEDSAVYFCASSQSYRGNTEAFFGQGTRLTVV.